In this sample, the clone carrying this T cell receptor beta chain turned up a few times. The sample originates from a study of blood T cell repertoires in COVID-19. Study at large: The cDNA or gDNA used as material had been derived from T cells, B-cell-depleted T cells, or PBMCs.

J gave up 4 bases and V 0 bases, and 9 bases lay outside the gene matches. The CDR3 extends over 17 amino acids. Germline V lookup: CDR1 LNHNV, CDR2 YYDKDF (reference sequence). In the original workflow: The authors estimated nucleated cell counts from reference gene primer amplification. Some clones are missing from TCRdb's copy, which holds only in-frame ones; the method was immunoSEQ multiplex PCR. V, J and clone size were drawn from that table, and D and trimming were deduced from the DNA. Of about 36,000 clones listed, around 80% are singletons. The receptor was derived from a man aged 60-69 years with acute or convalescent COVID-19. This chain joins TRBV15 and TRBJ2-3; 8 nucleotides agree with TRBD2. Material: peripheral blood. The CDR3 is CATSRDVGPGGPDTQYF. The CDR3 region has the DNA TGTGCCACCAGCAGAGATGTGGGTCCGGGGGGGCCAGATACGCAGTATTTT.